This T cell receptor beta chain was sequenced for a study of identical twins. Findings of the study overall: Cord blood beta clonotypes that were abundant carried fewer insertions, and memory repertoires showed no such trend. Conclusions came from cross-sectional statistical analysis, not from following the same donors. Excess sharing by twins proved weaker in beta out-of-frame sequences.

This clonotype was seen at least ten times. Its antigen is undetermined. Unique molecular identifiers were present on cDNA, and template switching added a universal primer site. TCRdb redid the calling of the 5' RACE reads with MiXCR, one entry per CDR3 protein. The table includes roughly 710,000 distinct CDR3 sequences, less than 7% detected once. CDR1 and CDR2 (germline): SQVTM, ANQGSEA. CDR3 length: 14 residues. The junction had 8 bases not matched to a gene; V was cut back by 6 bases and J by 5 bases. The clonotype comes from a man between 18 and 29 years old in good health. The sample was naive T cells sorted from blood. The chain combines TRBV29-1 with TRBJ2-7; 12 positions agree with TRBD1. The CDR3 sequence: CSVDPGQGAHEQYF. Here the CDR3 DNA reads TGCAGCGTCGACCCGGGACAGGGGGCCCACGAGCAGTACTTC.